These 2 T cell receptor beta chains were all obtained from the same sample, sequenced in a study of early stage breast cancer tumors. Profiling relied on immunoSEQ multiplex PCR, and the TCRdb table lists in-frame clones only, not all of them. The sample consists of about 19,000 clones, around four fifths of them appearing once. The sequenced sample was blood. Receptors were obtained from a person aged 65 to 85 with breast cancer.

The V call is TRBV11-2, the J call TRBJ2-5; TRBD2 matches 10 bases. Trimming took 4 bases from V and 0 from J; bases not matched to a gene: 14. Germline lookup yields CDR1 SGHAT and CDR2 FQNNGV. The CDR3 loop spans 19 amino acids. CDR3 residues: CASSSFLSGLAGDQETQYF. The CDR3 DNA reads as TGTGCCAGCAGCTCCTTCTTGAGTGGGCTAGCGGGGGACCAAGAGACCCAGTACTTC.

This clone was counted between two and nine times. The chain employs TRBV19 and TRBJ1-2; 8 nucleotides agree with TRBD1. The trim removed 3 bases at V and 4 bases at J, leaving 7 bases unmatched. CDR1 is LNHDA and CDR2 is SQIVND in the germline V gene (reference sequence). The length of the CDR3 is 15 residues. CDR3 nucleotides: TGTGCCAGTAGTATGGGCCCAGGGGGCGTCTATGGCTACACCTTC. Its protein is CASSMGPGGVYGYTF. Filled out from reference TRBV19 and TRBJ1-2, the complete variable domain reads DGGITQSPKYLFRKEGQNVTLSCEQNLNHDAMYWYRQDPGQGLRLIYYSQIVNDFQKGDIAEGYSVSREKKESFPLTVTSAQKNPTAFYLCASSMGPGGVYGYTFGSGTRLTVV.